The 24 T cell receptor beta chains given below trace back to one sample, sequenced in a study of early T cells in non-severe SARS-CoV-2 infection. Using its own MiXCR run on the 5' RACE reads, TCRdb lists one record per CDR3 protein. The data hold about 83,000 distinct CDR3 sequences, with about 10% observed a single time. Sequenced material: whole blood, taken at baseline. These receptor sequences come from an adult who was a healthcare worker with PCR-confirmed SARS-CoV-2 infection or an uninfected control (not recorded which).

Concerning this clonotype itself: The junction does not match germline at one end; this may be a read error. The rearrangement links TRBV20-1 to TRBJ2-7, with 10 positions matching TRBD2. The CDR3 loop spans 14 amino acids. Germline CDR1 and CDR2: DFQATT and SNEGSKA (reference sequence). The CDR3 protein is CSASGTSASYEQYF. As DNA, the CDR3 is TGCAGTGCTAGTGGGACTAGCGCATCCTACGAGCAGTATTTC.

This clonotype was seen many times. V gene TRBV14 combines with J gene TRBJ1-2; no reliable D call. Germline values: CDR1 SGHDN, CDR2 FVKESK. The CDR3 spans 13 residues. V dropped 2 bases and J dropped 8 bases, with 12 bases sitting between them. The DNA for the CDR3 is TGTGCCAGCAGCCAAAGTAGCAGATCCGGCTACACCTTC. This sequence encodes CASSQSSRSGYTF.

This clonotype was picked up a small number of times. The gene calls are TRBV28 and TRBJ2-4, with 8 bases that match TRBD2. CDR1 and CDR2 (germline): MDHEN, SYDVKM. The ends lost 6 bases at V and 0 bases at J; junction bases unmatched: 4. The CDR3 spans 15 residues. The chain's CDR3 is CASSRAGAAKNIQYF. CDR3 nucleotide sequence: TGTGCCAGCAGCAGAGCGGGAGCAGCCAAAAACATTCAGTACTTC.

Ten or more counts support this clonotype. This sequence joins TRBV11-2 and TRBJ2-1, with a tentative D call TRBD1 (6 bases). Germline-derived CDR1 and CDR2 are SGHAT and FQNNGV. This CDR3 spans 16 amino acids. V lost 5 bases to trimming and J lost 9 bases, with 23 bases between them. The CDR3 protein is CASSPFRLGAKGEQFF. The CDR3 DNA sequence: TGTGCCAGCAGCCCATTTAGACTGGGGGCTAAGGGTGAGCAGTTCTTC.

This clonotype was observed a handful of times. One junction end disagrees with the germline gene, perhaps due to a read error. The genes are TRBV14 and TRBJ2-6; a weak D match, TRBD1 (5 bases). CDR1 SGHDN and CDR2 FVKESK come from the germline V gene. This CDR3 is 17 amino acids long. CDR3 sequence (DNA): TGTGCCAGCAGCCAAAGGACCCGGGCCTCTGGGGCCAACGTCCTGATTTTC. It is translated as CASSQRTRASGANVLIF.

This clonotype was seen a few times. The gene calls are TRBV7-3 and TRBJ2-2, with D hard to call. The CDR3 sequence is 15 residues long. The V gene's germline CDR1 is SGHTA and CDR2 FQGTGA. V lost 1 base and J lost 3, with 9 bases in between. The CDR3 nucleotides are TGTGCCAGCAGCTTAAATGGGAAGTACACCGGGGAGCTGTTTTTT. It encodes CASSLNGKYTGELFF.

This clonotype was seen many times. The J gene is TRBJ2-4, the V gene TRBV7-9; D is ambiguous. Trimming left V 5 bases short and J 10 bases short, with 12 bases between. The CDR3 runs to 12 residues. Germline loops: CDR1 SEHNR, CDR2 FQNEAQ (reference sequence). CDR3 DNA: TGTGCCAGCAGCCCGCCGAGAGGTATTCAGTACTTC. Its translation: CASSPPRGIQYF.

This clonotype was seen ten or more times. The chain couples TRBV7-9 to TRBJ2-7; D remains unclear. Per germline, CDR1 SEHNR and CDR2 FQNEAQ (reference sequence). The V gene lost 8 bases and the J gene lost 1 base, with 9 bases spanning the gap. This CDR3 contains 12 residues. The CDR3 protein is CASGDGSYEQYF. The CDR3 bases are TGTGCCAGCGGCGACGGATCCTACGAGCAGTACTTC.

This clonotype was found a few times. V gene TRBV12-3 or TRBV12-4 combines with J gene TRBJ2-3; 7 nucleotides align to TRBD2. The CDR3 sequence is 14 residues long. Losses at the gene ends were 4 bases for V and 4 bases for J; bases not matched to a gene: 5. The chain's CDR3 is CASSWGGVSDTQYF. CDR3 in DNA: TGTGCCAGCAGTTGGGGGGGAGTGTCAGATACGCAGTATTTT.

The sample holds many counts of this clonotype. This rearrangement joins TRBV20-1 to TRBJ2-3; no reliable D call. The CDR3 has 14 amino acids. Germline V CDR1 and CDR2: DFQATT, SNEGSKA (reference sequence). V lost 0 bases and J 3 bases, leaving 10 bases between the germline ends. CDR3: CSAREGSLTDTQYF. CDR3 DNA: TGCAGTGCTAGAGAGGGATCATTGACAGATACGCAGTATTTT.

This clonotype was seen only a few times. The chain links TRBV5-1 to TRBJ2-3; 9 bases are a match to TRBD1. CDR1 SGHRS and CDR2 YFSETQ come from the germline V gene. With V trimmed by 4 bases and J by 0 bases, 6 bases remained unmatched. This CDR3 spans 16 amino acids. The CDR3 sequence: CASSVTGTGSTDTQYF. The DNA for the CDR3 is TGCGCCAGCAGCGTTACCGGGACAGGGAGCACAGATACGCAGTATTTT.

The rearrangement joins TRBV19 to TRBJ2-1; TRBD1 is a possible D gene (7 bases). CDR3 length: 15 residues. V was trimmed by 2 bases and J by 6 bases, leaving 14 bases between them. Germline CDR1 reads LNHDA; CDR2 reads SQIVND (reference sequence). The CDR3 bases are TGTGCCAGTAGTATAAGACAGGGAGGAGGCAATGAGCAGTTCTTC. Encoded protein: CASSIRQGGGNEQFF.

This clonotype has at least ten counts. The chain combines TRBV27 with TRBJ1-4, with 7 positions matching TRBD1. The CDR3 has 16 amino acids. V lost 3 bases to trimming and J lost 4 bases; unmatched junction nucleotides: 8. Germline V gene data show CDR1 as MNHEY and CDR2 as SMNVEV (reference sequence). Here the CDR3 DNA reads TGTGCCAGCAGTTTGGTTGCGAGGGGGCATAATGAAAAACTGTTTTTT. Translating gives CASSLVARGHNEKLFF. The variable domain in full, completed from reference TRBV27 and TRBJ1-4, reads EAQVTQNPRYLITVTGKKLTVTCSQNMNHEYMSWYRQDPGLGLRQIYYSMNVEVTDKGDVPEGYKVSRKEKRNFPLILESPSPNQTSLYFCASSLVARGHNEKLFFGSGTQLSVL.

In this sample, this clonotype turned up many times. The chain employs TRBV2 and TRBJ1-5; the D is unclear. The CDR3 extends over 12 amino acids. V was clipped by 8 bases and J by 2 bases, with 7 bases between them. The germline gives CDR1 SNHLY, CDR2 FYNNEI. The CDR3 bases are TGTGCCAGCCGGGCGGGCAATCAGCCCCAGCATTTT. It encodes CASRAGNQPQHF.

This clonotype has at least ten counts. This chain connects TRBV4-1 to TRBJ1-6; a possible D gene is TRBD1 (5 bases). CDR1 MGHRA and CDR2 YSYEKL come from the germline V gene. This CDR3 region has 15 residues. The germline V and J ends were trimmed by 0 bases and 6 bases, with 9 bases remaining between them. CDR3 sequence reads: CASSQERGRNSPLHF. The CDR3 nucleotides are TGCGCCAGCAGCCAAGAAAGGGGACGTAATTCACCCCTCCACTTT.

This clonotype was observed a few times. This rearrangement joins TRBV11-2 to TRBJ2-1; 7 bases are shared with TRBD1. With 5 bases clipped from V and 7 bases from J, the junction kept 14 bases outside the gene matches. The CDR3 is 16 amino acids. Germline V gives CDR1 SGHAT, CDR2 FQNNGV. CDR3 bases: TGTGCCAGCAGCCCCGAGACAGGGCCCCCAATGAATGAGCAGTTCTTC. This encodes CASSPETGPPMNEQFF.

The chain employs TRBV11-2 and TRBJ2-2, with TRBD2 identical over 11 bases. After removal of 5 bases from V and 0 bases from J, the junction contained 8 bases not matched to a gene. CDR1 and CDR2 (germline): SGHAT, FQNNGV. The CDR3 has 18 residues. The CDR3 sequence is CASSGSGRGFANTGELFF. For the CDR3, the DNA is TGTGCCAGCAGCGGTAGCGGGAGGGGATTCGCGAACACCGGGGAGCTGTTTTTT.

This clonotype was seen only a few times. The chain couples TRBV25-1 to TRBJ2-7; a weak D match, TRBD2 (5 bases). CDR3 length equals 14 residues. The V end lost 1 base, the J end lost 7 bases, and 14 bases lay between the germline ends. The germline V gene encodes CDR1 MGHDK and CDR2 SYGVNS. The CDR3 loop reads CASSEFRTPTEQYF. The CDR3 nucleotides are TGTGCCAGCAGTGAATTCCGGACTCCCACGGAGCAGTACTTC.

This clonotype was recorded at least ten times. This chain connects TRBV27 to TRBJ2-1; D might be TRBD1 or TRBD2, each matching 5 bases. CDR3 length: 14 amino acids. Germline V gene sequence: CDR1 MNHEY, CDR2 SMNVEV (reference sequence). V was trimmed by 2 bases and J by 4 bases, leaving 9 bases between them. CDR3 sequence reads: CASSLEGPYNEQFF. The CDR3 coding sequence is TGTGCCAGCAGTTTAGAGGGGCCGTACAATGAGCAGTTCTTC.

This clonotype was seen more than once but under ten times. The rearrangement joins TRBV11-2 to TRBJ2-1; the D is unclear. Germline CDR1 is SGHAT and CDR2 is FQNNGV. V dropped 0 bases and J dropped 4 bases, with 10 bases sitting between them. This CDR3 has 15 residues. The DNA for the CDR3 is TGTGCCAGCAGCTTAGACCGGTGGGCTTACAATGAGCAGTTCTTC. Protein sequence: CASSLDRWAYNEQFF. Using reference TRBV11-2 and TRBJ2-1 for the parts outside the CDR3, the full variable domain is EAGVAQSPRYKIIEKRQSVAFWCNPISGHATLYWYQQILGQGPKLLIQFQNNGVVDDSQLPKDRFSAERLKGVDSTLKIQPAKLEDSAVYLCASSLDRWAYNEQFFGPGTRLTVL.

The table lists this clonotype with many counts. The chain has TRBV5-6 and TRBJ1-4; D is uncertain. The V gene's germline CDR1 is SGHDT and CDR2 YYEEEE. V gave up 1 base and J gave up 8 bases, with 12 bases separating them. This CDR3 contains 14 residues. The CDR3 DNA is TGTGCCAGCAGCTTGTCGGGGTTTGTGGAAAAACTGTTTTTT. This codes for CASSLSGFVEKLFF.

This clonotype was detected many times. The CDR3 DNA sequence: TGTGCCAGCAGTTCTAGACTTGACAATGAGCAGTTCTTC. It specifies CASSSRLDNEQFF. V gene TRBV6-2 or TRBV6-3 combines with J gene TRBJ2-1; D gene ambiguous. CDR1 MNHEY and CDR2 SVGEGT come from the germline V gene. The V and J ends lost 4 bases and 5 bases respectively, with 9 bases between them. The CDR3 is made up of 13 amino acids.

This clonotype turned up a few times. The chain employs TRBV5-1 and TRBJ1-4; D is ambiguous. The V end was cut by 0 bases, the J end by 10 bases, with 13 bases between. The CDR3 runs 14 residues. Per the germline V gene, CDR1 is SGHRS and CDR2 is YFSETQ. The CDR3 bases are TGCGCCAGCAGCTTGGTACCAGCGGAGGGAAAACTGTTTTTT. Amino acid sequence: CASSLVPAEGKLFF.

This clonotype was recorded a few times. The genes are TRBV7-3 and TRBJ2-1; the D is unclear. Per the germline V gene, CDR1 is SGHTA and CDR2 is FQGTGA. V gave up 2 bases and J gave up 0 bases, with 11 bases separating them. CDR3 length: 16 amino acids. The CDR3 region has the DNA TGTGCCAGCAGCTTATCTGCCCCCAGCTCCTACAATGAGCAGTTCTTC. This gives the protein CASSLSAPSSYNEQFF.